This T cell receptor beta chain was obtained from a study of T-cell reconstitution after alpha-beta-depleted transplantation in children. This clonotype was detected many times. Its antigen is unidentified. General observations from the study: Hyperexpanded clones declined; after one year, newly produced T cells mostly supplied diversity.

This CDR3 is built from 14 residues. Trimming shortened V by 0 bases and J by 4 bases, and 9 bases separated the two germline ends. Looked up from germline, CDR1 is SEHNR and CDR2 is FQNEAQ (reference sequence). Using unique molecular identifiers, the investigators prepared the TCRbeta library. TCRdb re-derived calls from the PCR reads in MiXCR, one entry per CDR3 protein. The table shows 220,000 or so distinct CDR3 sequences, with around 7.5% occurring only once. The sequence was collected from a male patient between 10 and 17 years old who had a stem cell transplant for acute lymphoblastic leukemia, so the T cells may come from the graft donor. This sequence joins TRBV7-9 and TRBJ1-2, with D perhaps matching TRBD1 (5 bases). The material sequenced was PBMCs, mostly from graft donor cells, taken 180 days after TCRalphabeta/CD19-depleted stem cell transplant. DNA of the CDR3: TGTGCCAGCAGCTTAGCCGAAGGGGTCTATGGCTACACCTTC. Protein: CASSLAEGVYGYTF.